This TCR beta chain originates from a study of blood T cell repertoires in COVID-19. In the study overall: Italy, Spain and the United States were the sources of the convalescent and acute COVID-19 samples. The analysed material was cDNA or gDNA that came from T cells, B-cell-depleted T cells, or PBMCs.

TCRdb's copy holds only in-frame clones and misses some; the assay was immunoSEQ multiplex PCR. The sample lists roughly 100,000 clones, approximately 84% occurring once. The V gene's germline CDR1 is MNHEY and CDR2 SVGAGI. The germline V and J ends were trimmed by 9 bases and 3 bases, with 16 bases remaining between them. The CDR3 spans 14 residues. This TCR was sampled from a man aged 40-49 years with active or convalescent COVID-19. Sample: peripheral blood. The genes are TRBV6-5 and TRBJ2-3; TRBD2 is a possible D gene (5 bases). The CDR3 region is CASGRDLATDTQYF. CDR3 nucleotides: TGTGCCAGTGGCCGGGATCTCGCGACAGATACGCAGTATTTT.